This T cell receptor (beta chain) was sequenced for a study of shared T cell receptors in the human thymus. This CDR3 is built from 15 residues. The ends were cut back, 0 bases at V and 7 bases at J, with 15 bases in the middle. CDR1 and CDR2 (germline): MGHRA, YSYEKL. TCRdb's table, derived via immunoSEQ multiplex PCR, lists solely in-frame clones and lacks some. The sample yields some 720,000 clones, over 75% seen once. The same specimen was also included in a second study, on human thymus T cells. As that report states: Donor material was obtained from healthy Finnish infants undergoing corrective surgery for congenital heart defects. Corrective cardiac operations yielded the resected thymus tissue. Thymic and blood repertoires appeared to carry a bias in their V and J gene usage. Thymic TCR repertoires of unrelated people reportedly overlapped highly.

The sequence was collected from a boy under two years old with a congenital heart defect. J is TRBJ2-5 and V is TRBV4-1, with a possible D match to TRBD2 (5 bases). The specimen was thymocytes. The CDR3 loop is CASSQDSRSGGTQYF. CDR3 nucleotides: TGCGCCAGCAGCCAAGATAGTAGGTCCGGAGGGACCCAGTACTTC.